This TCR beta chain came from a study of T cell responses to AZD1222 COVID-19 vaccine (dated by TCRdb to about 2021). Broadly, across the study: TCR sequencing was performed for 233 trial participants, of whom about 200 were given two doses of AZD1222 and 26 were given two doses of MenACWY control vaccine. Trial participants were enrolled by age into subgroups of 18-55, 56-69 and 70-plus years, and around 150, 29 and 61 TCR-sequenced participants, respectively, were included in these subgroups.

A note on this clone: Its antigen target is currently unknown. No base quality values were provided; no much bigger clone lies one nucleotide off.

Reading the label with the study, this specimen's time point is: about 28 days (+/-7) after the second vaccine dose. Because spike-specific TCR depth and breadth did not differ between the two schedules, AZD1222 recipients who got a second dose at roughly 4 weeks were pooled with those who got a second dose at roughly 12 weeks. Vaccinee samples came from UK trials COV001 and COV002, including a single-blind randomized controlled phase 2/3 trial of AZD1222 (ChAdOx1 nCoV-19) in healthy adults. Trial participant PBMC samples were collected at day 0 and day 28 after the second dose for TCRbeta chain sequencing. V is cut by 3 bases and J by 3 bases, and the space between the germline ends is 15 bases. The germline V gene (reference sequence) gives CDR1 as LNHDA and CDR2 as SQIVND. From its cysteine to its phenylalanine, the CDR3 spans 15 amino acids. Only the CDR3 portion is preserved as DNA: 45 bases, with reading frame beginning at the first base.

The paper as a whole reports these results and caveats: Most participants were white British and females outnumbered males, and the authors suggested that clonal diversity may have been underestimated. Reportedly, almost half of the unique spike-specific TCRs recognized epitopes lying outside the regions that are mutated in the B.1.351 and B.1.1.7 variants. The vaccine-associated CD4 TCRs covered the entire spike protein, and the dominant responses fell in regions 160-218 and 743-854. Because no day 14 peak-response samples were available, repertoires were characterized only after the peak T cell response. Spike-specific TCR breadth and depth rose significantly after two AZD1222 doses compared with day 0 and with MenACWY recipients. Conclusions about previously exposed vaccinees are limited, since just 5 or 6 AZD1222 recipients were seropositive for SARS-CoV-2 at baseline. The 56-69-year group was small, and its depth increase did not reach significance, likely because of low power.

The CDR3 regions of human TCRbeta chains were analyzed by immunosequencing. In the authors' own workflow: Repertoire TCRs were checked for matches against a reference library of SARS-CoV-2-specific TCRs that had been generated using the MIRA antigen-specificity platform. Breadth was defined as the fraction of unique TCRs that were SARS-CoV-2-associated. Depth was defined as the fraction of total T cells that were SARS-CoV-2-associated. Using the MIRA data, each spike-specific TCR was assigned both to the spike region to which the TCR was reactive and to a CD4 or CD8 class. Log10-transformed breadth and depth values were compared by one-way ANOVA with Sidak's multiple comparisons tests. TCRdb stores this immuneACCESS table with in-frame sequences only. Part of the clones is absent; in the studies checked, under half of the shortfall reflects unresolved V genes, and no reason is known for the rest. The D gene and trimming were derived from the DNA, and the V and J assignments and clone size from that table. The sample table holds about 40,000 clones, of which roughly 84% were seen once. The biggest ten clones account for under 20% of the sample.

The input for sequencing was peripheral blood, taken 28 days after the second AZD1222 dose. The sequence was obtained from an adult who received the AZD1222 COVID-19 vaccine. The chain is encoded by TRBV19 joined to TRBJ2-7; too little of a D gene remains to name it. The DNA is TGTGCCAGTAGTATGATGGGTCAGGCGCGCTACGAGCAGTACTTC. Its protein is CASSMMGQARYEQYF.